Below, 11 T cell receptor beta chains from the same sample are listed, as sequenced in a study of human T cells and chemical hapten exposure. TCRdb fed the RACE reads into MiXCR, producing one record per CDR3 protein. Seen here are approximately 110,000 distinct CDR3 sequences, around 10% observed once, and the top ten hold roughly 3.5%. Time point denoted: patch test 1, 2 weeks after DPC sensitization. Treatment noted: therapeutic diphenylcyclopropenone sensitization with weekly scalp DPC. The input for sequencing was whole blood, taken in connection with sensitization to the hapten diphenylcyclopropenone (DPC). These receptors originate from a woman between 40 and 55 years old with alopecia areata. Some clones in this sample may be carry-over from other donors' samples.

This clonotype was observed many times. This chain joins TRBV4-1 and TRBJ2-3; 11 bases match TRBD2. The ends lost 1 base at V and 6 bases at J; junction bases unmatched: 12. From germline, CDR1 is MGHRA and CDR2 YSYEKL. The CDR3 loop spans 18 amino acids. The CDR3 region has the DNA TGCGCCAGCAGCCAAGTCGTCTTAGCGGGAGGGCCTCGGGATACGCAGTATTTT. It yields the protein CASSQVVLAGGPRDTQYF.

This clonotype was seen at least ten times. The chain combines TRBV2 with TRBJ1-5; no clear D. Germline values: CDR1 SNHLY, CDR2 FYNNEI. The CDR3 extends over 15 amino acids. Deletions cut 1 base from V and 0 bases from J, with 7 bases between. CDR3 loop: CASSEGRYSNQPQHF. The CDR3 DNA reads as TGTGCCAGCAGTGAAGGGCGGTATAGCAATCAGCCCCAGCATTTT.

This clonotype showed up just a few times. V and J are TRBV20-1 and TRBJ1-6; 7 bases align to TRBD1. CDR3 length: 14 residues. Looked up from germline, CDR1 is DFQATT and CDR2 is SNEGSKA (reference sequence). The trim removed 3 bases at V and 4 bases at J, leaving 3 bases unmatched. The CDR3 nucleotides read TGCAGTGCTAGTCCGGGACAGTATAATTCACCCCTCCACTTT. This gives the protein CSASPGQYNSPLHF.

This clonotype was seen a handful of times. V and J are TRBV6-2 or TRBV6-3 and TRBJ2-3; TRBD2 aligns across 14 bases. The CDR3 runs 20 residues. V shed 0 bases and J 1 base; nucleotides not matched to a gene: 9. CDR1 MNHEY and CDR2 SVGEGT come from the germline V gene. The CDR3 DNA reads as TGTGCCAGCAGTTACTCGACTAGCGGGAGGGCTGTGTGGGGCACAGATACGCAGTATTTT. Its protein product is CASSYSTSGRAVWGTDTQYF.

This clonotype has ten or more counts. This chain uses TRBV10-2 with TRBJ2-5, with D tentatively TRBD2 (6 bases). The CDR3 sequence is 12 residues long. V was clipped by 6 bases and J by 3 bases, with 8 bases between them. Germline CDR1 WSHSY, CDR2 SAAADI. CDR3 amino acids: CASRREKETQYF. Written as DNA, the CDR3 is TGCGCCAGCAGACGGGAGAAAGAGACCCAGTACTTC.

This clonotype was counted only a few times. The chain uses TRBV29-1 and TRBJ2-6, with D perhaps matching TRBD1 or TRBD2 (5 bases each). Trimming removed 4 bases from V and 0 bases from J, with 10 bases in between. Germline values: CDR1 SQVTM, CDR2 ANQGSEA. The CDR3 totals 15 residues. CDR3 nucleotide sequence: TGCAGCGTTGTGGGGGAGAACTCTGGGGCCAACGTCCTGACTTTC. Translation: CSVVGENSGANVLTF.

A few counts support this clonotype. CDR3 region: CASSYLGAEAFF. DNA for the CDR3: TGTGCCAGCAGTTACTTGGGGGCTGAAGCTTTCTTT. The chain is built from TRBV6-5 and TRBJ1-1, with D possibly TRBD1 on 5 matching bases. Trimming removed 1 base from V and 6 bases from J, with 6 bases in between. Germline CDR1 reads MNHEY; CDR2 reads SVGAGI. The CDR3 runs 12 residues.

This chain links TRBV28 with TRBJ2-2; possibly TRBD2 for D (6 bases). The length of the CDR3 is 15 residues. CDR1 is MDHEN, CDR2 SYDVKM, per germline. The V gene lost 7 bases and the J gene lost 6 bases, with 18 bases spanning the gap. CDR3 in amino acids: CASKIGLLLAGELFF. In DNA, the CDR3 is TGTGCCAGCAAGATCGGACTACTGTTAGCCGGGGAGCTGTTTTTT.

This clonotype occurred a few times. The V and J genes are TRBV12-3 or TRBV12-4 and TRBJ1-6; D unclear. Trimming removed 3 bases from V and 10 bases from J, with 16 bases in between. The CDR3 has 15 residues. The CDR3 DNA reads TGTGCCAGCAGTTTCCAGACATGGCAAGGATCACCCCTCCACTTT. Its translation: CASSFQTWQGSPLHF.

This clonotype was observed a handful of times. V is TRBV4-2 and J is TRBJ2-3, with a weak D call TRBD2 (6 bases). V lost 3 bases and J lost 6, with 16 bases in between. The CDR3 contains 15 residues. Germline V lookup: CDR1 LGHNA, CDR2 YNFKEQ. DNA of the CDR3: TGTGCCAGCAGCCAGATTAGCGGCCCGAAGGATACGCAGTATTTT. This gives the protein CASSQISGPKDTQYF.

This clonotype has ten or more counts. The rearrangement links TRBV19 to TRBJ1-2; D not resolved. This CDR3 region has 11 residues. CDR1 is LNHDA and CDR2 is SQIVND in the germline V gene (reference sequence). V gave up 5 bases and J gave up 4 bases, with 5 bases separating them. The DNA of the CDR3 is TGTGCCAGTAGTGTGGGCTATGGCTACACCTTC. Translated, it gives CASSVGYGYTF.